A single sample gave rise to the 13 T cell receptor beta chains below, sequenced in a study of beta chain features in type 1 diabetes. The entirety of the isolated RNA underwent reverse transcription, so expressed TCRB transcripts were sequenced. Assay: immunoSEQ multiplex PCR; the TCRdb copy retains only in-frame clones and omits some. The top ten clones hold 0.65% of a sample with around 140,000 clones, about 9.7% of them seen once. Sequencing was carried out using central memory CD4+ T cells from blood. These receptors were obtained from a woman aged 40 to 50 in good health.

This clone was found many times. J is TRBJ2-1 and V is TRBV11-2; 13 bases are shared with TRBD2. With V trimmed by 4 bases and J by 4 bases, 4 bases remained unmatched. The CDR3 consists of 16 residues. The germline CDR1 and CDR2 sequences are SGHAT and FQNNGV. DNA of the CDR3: TGTGCCAGCAGCTGGTCGACTAGCGGGGGGTACAATGAGCAGTTCTTC. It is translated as CASSWSTSGGYNEQFF.

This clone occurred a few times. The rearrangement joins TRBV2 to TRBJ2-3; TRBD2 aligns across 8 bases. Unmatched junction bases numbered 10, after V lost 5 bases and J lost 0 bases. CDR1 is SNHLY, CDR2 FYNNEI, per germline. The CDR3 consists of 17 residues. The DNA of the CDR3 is TGTGCCAGCAGTACATCGCGCGGGGGGCCTAGCACAGATACGCAGTATTTT. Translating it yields CASSTSRGGPSTDTQYF.

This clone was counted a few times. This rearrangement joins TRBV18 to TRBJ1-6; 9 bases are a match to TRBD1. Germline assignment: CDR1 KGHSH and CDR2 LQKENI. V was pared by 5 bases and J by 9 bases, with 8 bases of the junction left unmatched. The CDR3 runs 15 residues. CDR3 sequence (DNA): TGTGCCAGCTCAGCACAGGGGGCTGAAGGTTCACCCCTCCACTTT. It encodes CASSAQGAEGSPLHF.

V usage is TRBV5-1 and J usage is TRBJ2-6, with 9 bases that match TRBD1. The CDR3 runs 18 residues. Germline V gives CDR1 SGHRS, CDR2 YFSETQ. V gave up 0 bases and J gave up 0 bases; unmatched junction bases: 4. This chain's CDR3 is CASSLDGTGFSGANVLTF. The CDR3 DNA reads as TGCGCCAGCAGCTTGGACGGGACAGGGTTCTCTGGGGCCAACGTCCTGACTTTC.

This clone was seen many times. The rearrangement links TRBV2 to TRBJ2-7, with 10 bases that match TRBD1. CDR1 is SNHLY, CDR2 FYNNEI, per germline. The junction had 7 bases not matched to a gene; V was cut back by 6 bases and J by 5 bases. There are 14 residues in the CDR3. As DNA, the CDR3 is TGTGCCAGCAGCGCCGGGACAGGGGTACACGAGCAGTACTTC. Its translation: CASSAGTGVHEQYF.

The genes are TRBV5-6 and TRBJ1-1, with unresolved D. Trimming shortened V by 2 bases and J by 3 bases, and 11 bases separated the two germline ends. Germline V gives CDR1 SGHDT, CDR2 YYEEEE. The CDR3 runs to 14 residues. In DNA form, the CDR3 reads TGTGCCAGCAGCTTTTTCGACAAATACACTGAAGCTTTCTTT. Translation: CASSFFDKYTEAFF.

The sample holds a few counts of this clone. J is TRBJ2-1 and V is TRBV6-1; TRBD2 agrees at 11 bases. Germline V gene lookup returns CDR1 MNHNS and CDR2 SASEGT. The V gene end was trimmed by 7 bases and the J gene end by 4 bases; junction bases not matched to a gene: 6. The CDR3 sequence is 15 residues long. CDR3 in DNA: TGTGCCAGCACATCCGGGACTAGCGGTTACAATGAGCAGTTCTTC. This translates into CASTSGTSGYNEQFF.

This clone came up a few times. CDR3 loop: CASSPRTGHGSPLHF. The CDR3 bases are TGTGCCAGCAGCCCGCGGACAGGGCATGGTTCACCCCTCCACTTT. V and J are TRBV11-2 and TRBJ1-6; 8 positions match TRBD1. The ends lost 5 bases at V and 9 bases at J; junction bases unmatched: 9. Germline assignment: CDR1 SGHAT and CDR2 FQNNGV. CDR3 length: 15 amino acids.

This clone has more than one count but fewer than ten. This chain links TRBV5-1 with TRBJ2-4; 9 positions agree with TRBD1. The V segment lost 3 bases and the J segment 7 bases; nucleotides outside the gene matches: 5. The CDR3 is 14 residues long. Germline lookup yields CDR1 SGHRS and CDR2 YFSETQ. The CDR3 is CASSWGQGNNIQYF. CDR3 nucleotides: TGCGCCAGCAGCTGGGGACAGGGTAATAACATTCAGTACTTC.

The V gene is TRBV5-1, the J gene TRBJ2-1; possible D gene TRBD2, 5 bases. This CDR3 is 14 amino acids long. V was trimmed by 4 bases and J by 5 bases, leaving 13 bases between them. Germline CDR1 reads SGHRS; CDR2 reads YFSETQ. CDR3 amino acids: CASSPGRLNNEQFF. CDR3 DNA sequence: TGCGCCAGCAGCCCTGGGAGACTTAACAATGAGCAGTTCTTC.

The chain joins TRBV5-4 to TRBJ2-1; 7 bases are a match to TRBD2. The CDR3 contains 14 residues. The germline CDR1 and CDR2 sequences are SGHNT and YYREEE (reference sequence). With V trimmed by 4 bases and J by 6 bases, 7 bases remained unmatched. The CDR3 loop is CASSGSGVSNEQFF. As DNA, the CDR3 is TGTGCCAGCAGCGGAAGCGGGGTCTCCAATGAGCAGTTCTTC.

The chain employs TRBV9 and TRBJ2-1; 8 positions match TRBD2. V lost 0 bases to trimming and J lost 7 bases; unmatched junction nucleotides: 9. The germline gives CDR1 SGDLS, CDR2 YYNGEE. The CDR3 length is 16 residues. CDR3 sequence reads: CASSVDQSGGWNEQFF. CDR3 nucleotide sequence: TGTGCCAGCAGCGTAGATCAGAGCGGGGGTTGGAATGAGCAGTTCTTC.

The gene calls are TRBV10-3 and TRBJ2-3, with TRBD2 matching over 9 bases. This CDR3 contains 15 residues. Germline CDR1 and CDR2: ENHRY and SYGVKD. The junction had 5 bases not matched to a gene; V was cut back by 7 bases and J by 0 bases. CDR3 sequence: CAITLAGGSTDTQYF. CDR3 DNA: TGTGCCATCACTCTGGCGGGGGGGAGCACAGATACGCAGTATTTT.